A selection of T cell receptor beta chains follows, all from one sample in a study of CD4+ T cells in melanoma. The data were produced by immunoSEQ multiplex PCR, yet TCRdb's version contains in-frame clones alone and is incomplete. The sample has around 13,000 clones, about 70% seen once. Material: cells from a culture (not recorded whether cultured in vitro). Every receptor here comes from a human donor with melanoma. Both conserved end residues are trimmed from each CDR3. For some rows the clone size is stated as once, few or many, or as a class when expanded; others skip it.

TRBV7-8	NA	ASSPTSGQTYEQY
TRBV5-1	few	ASSLGTGLSDGYT
TRBV6-5	few	ASRSGSGSPLH
TRBV7-9	NA	APGSDRRGTGELF
TRBV5-4	NA	ASSSSGRRDAGELF
TRBV18	NA	ASSPSGASYEQY
TRBV30	NA	AWSEDTYGYT
TRBV11-2	NA	ASSFLWGTEAF
TRBV7-9	NA	ASSLSGIRNTIY
TRBV5-1	NA	ASSFAGQAETQY
TRBV5-4	NA	ASSLDREFGYT
TRBV18	NA	ASSQATGRETQY
TRBV19	once	ASSRGLSTDTQY
TRBV30	NA	AWTQGASTDTQY
TRBV6-1	NA	ASSMKRGTEAF
TRBV18	NA	ASSPGVSGQVYEQY
TRBV5-8	NA	ASGRSEAF
TRBV6-1	NA	ASQAGGTDTQY
TRBV5-8	NA	ASSTGTGSGRRETQY
TRBV5-1	NA	ASKLVSYNEQF
TRBV7-9	NA	ASSPGQGALGYT
TRBV5-1	NA	ASTQNTVSYGYT
TRBV5-6	once	ASSFGLAGAYEQY
TRBV19	NA	ASSISAGALERQY
TRBV11-2	NA	ASRAAGGRDIQY
TRBV11-2	once	ASSLAAGVSTGELF
TRBV14	NA	ASSGTGLGRTTEAF
TRBV5-1	NA	ASSLLTHGDSGELF
TRBV6-1	few	ASSDNGNYGYT
TRBV5-5	NA	ASSSQGAGLNYGYT
TRBV29-1	few	SVVSGGGETQY
TRBV2	NA	ASSADMVEKLF
TRBV5-8	NA	ASSGLGGTYNEQF
TRBV6-6	NA	ASSSPTGMLNEQY
TRBV7-2	NA	ASSLGTGMNTGELF
TRBV5-1	NA	ASSLRGAYEQY
TRBV9	once	ASSPRDFYTGELF
TRBV6-1	NA	ASSSLRDTEAF
TRBV15	NA	ATSRAQGAGGELF
TRBV4-1	once	ASSLSISSYEQY
TRBV6-6	NA	ASSKTKGQEGYEQY
TRBV4-1	NA	ASSQVTDSYNEQF
TRBV7-6	NA	ASSLLPDAGELF
TRBV5-4	NA	ASSSRDRGFHEQY
TRBV4-1	once	ASSQSGLAGTTDTQY
TRBV6-1	NA	ASSEARAGRSYEQY